The subject of this entry is one TCR beta chain. Its antigen is as yet unknown. This entry comes from a study of CD8+ T cells in alopecia areata. The overall study: Each of the treated patients was given oral tofacitinib, 5 to 10 mg twice daily, for moderate-to-severe alopecia areata. Broader study findings: Especially in alopecia totalis/universalis, lesional scalp showed greater clonality than normal scalp did.

CDR1 and CDR2 (germline): SGHVT, SQSDAQ. The CDR3 length is 16 residues. Trimming removed 1 base at V and 1 base at J, with 11 bases between. CD4+ and CD8+ T cells were sorted from PBMCs stained for CD3, CD4 and CD8. RNA extraction was followed by reverse transcription into cDNA, which acted as the sequencing template. Method: immunoSEQ multiplex PCR; TCRdb's copy keeps in-frame clones and lacks some. The sample holds some 170,000 clones, around 50% seen once. J is TRBJ1-5 and V is TRBV7-4; tentative D call: TRBD1 (5 bases). This TCR derives from a human donor with alopecia areata. The starting material was CD4+ T cells sorted from blood, obtained at week 0. The CDR3 bases are TGTGCCAGCAGCTTAGGAGGCCGGGGGAGCAATCAGCCCCAGCATTTT. Its protein is CASSLGGRGSNQPQHF.